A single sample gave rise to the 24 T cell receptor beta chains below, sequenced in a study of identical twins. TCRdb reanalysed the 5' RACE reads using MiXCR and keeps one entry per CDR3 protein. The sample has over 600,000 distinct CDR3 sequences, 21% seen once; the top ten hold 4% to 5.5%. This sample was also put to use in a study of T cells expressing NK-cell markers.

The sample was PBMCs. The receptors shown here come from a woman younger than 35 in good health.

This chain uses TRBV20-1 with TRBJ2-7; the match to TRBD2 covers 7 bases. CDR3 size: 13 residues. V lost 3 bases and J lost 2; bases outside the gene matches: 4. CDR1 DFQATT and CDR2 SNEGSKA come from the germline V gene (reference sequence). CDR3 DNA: TGCAGTGCTAGGAGGGGACTAACCTACGAGCAGTACTTC. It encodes CSARRGLTYEQYF.

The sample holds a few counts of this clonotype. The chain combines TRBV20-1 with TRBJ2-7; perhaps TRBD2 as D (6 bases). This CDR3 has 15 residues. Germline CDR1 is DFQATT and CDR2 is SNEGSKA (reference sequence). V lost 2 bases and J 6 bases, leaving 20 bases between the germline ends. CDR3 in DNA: TGCAGTGCTAGAATATTGGGACTCGAATGGGGCGAGCAGTACTTC. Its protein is CSARILGLEWGEQYF.

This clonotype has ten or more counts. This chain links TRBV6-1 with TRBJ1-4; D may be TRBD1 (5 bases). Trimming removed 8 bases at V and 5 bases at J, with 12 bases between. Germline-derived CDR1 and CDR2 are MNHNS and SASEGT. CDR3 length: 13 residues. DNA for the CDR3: TGTGCCAGCCGAGGGACGTCAAATGAAAAACTGTTTTTT. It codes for CASRGTSNEKLFF.

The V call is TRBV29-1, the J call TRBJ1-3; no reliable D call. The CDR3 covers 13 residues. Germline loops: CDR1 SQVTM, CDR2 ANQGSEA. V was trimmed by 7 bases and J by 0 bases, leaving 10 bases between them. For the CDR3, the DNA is TGCAGCGCAGAGAAACGCTCTGGAAACACCATATATTTT. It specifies CSAEKRSGNTIYF.

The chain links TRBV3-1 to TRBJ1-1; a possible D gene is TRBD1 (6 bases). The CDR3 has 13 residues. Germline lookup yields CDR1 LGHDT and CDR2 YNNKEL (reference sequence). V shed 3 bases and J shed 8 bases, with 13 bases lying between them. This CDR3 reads CASSHRGGGEAFF. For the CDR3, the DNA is TGTGCCAGCAGCCACAGGGGAGGGGGAGAAGCTTTCTTT.

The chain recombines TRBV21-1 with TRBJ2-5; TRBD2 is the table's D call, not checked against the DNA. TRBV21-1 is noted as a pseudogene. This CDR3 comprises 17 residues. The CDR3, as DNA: TGTGCCAGCAGCGCCGAGGCTAGCGGGAGGGCCTGTGAGACCCAGTACTTC. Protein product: CASSAEASGRACETQYF.

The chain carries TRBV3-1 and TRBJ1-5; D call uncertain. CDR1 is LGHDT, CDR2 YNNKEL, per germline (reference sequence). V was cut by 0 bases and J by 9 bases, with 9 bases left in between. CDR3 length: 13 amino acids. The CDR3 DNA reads TGTGCCAGCAGCCAAGATTCGAATACGCCCCAGCATTTT. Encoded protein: CASSQDSNTPQHF.

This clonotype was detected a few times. The CDR3 protein is CASSLRQSWLGGIQYF. CDR3 bases: TGTGCCAGCAGTTTACGGCAGTCCTGGCTTGGGGGCATTCAGTACTTC. The V call is TRBV12-3 or TRBV12-4, the J call TRBJ2-4; TRBD1 or TRBD2 may be the D gene (5 bases each). The length of the CDR3 is 16 residues. Trimming took 2 bases from V and 9 from J, leaving 20 bases between them.

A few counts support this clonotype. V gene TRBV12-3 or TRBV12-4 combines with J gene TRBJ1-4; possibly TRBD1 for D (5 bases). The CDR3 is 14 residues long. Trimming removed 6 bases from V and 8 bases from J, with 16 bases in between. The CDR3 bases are TGTGCCAGCAGGGGGACGGCCTCGGGGGAAAAACTGTTTTTT. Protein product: CASRGTASGEKLFF.

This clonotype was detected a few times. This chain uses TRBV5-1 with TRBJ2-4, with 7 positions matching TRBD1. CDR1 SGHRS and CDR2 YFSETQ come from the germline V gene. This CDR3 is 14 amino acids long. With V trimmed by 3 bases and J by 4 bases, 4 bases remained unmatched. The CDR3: CASSSGTAKNIQYF. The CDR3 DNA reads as TGCGCCAGCAGCTCCGGGACAGCTAAAAACATTCAGTACTTC.

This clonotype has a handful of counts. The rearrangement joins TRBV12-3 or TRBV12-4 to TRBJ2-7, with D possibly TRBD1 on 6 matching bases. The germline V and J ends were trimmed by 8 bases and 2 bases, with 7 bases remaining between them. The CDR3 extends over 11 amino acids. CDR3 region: CASGQPYEQYF. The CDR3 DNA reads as TGTGCCAGCGGACAGCCCTACGAGCAGTACTTC.

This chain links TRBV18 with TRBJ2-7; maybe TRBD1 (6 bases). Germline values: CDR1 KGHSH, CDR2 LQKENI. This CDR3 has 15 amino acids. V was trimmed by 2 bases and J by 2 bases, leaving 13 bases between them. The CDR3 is CASSPSRDIPYEQYF. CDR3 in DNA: TGTGCCAGCTCACCATCCCGGGACATACCCTACGAGCAGTACTTC.

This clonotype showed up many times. The CDR3 nucleotides read TGTGCCATCAGCGTAGGACAGGCTAGCACAGATACGCAGTATTTT. Translated, it gives CAISVGQASTDTQYF. This chain connects TRBV10-3 to TRBJ2-3; 7 nucleotides align to TRBD1. The CDR3 is made up of 15 amino acids. Germline V gene data show CDR1 as ENHRY and CDR2 as SYGVKD. The J segment lost 0 bases and the V segment lost 6 bases, leaving 6 bases of the junction unmatched.

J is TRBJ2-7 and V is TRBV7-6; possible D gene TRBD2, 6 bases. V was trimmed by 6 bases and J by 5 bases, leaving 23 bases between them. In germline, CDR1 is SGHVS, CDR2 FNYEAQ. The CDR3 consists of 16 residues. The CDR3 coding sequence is TGTGCCAGCAGTAGGGAGGTGGCGGCTCCTGGGGACGAGCAGTACTTC. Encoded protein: CASSREVAAPGDEQYF. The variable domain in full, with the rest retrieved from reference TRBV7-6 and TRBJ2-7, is GAGVSQSPRYKVTKRGQDVALRCDPISGHVSLYWYRQALGQGPEFLTYFNYEAQQDKSGLPNDRFSAERPEGSISTLTIQRTEQRDSAMYRCASSREVAAPGDEQYFGPGTRLTVT.

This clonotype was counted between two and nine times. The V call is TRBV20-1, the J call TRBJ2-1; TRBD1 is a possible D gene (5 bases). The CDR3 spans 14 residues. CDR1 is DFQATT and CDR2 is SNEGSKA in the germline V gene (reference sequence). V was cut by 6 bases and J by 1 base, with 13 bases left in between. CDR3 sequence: CSADIGASYNEQFF. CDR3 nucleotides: TGCAGTGCGGACATTGGAGCGTCCTACAATGAGCAGTTCTTC.

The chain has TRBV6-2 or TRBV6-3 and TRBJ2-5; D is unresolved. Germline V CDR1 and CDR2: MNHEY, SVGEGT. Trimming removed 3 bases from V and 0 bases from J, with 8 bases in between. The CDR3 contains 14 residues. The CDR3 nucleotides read TGTGCCAGCAGTTATGGGAAGTACCAAGAGACCCAGTACTTC. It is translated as CASSYGKYQETQYF.

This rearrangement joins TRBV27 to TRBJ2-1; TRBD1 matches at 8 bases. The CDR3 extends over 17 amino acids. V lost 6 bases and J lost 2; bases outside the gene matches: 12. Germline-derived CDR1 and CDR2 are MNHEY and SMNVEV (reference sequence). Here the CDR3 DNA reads TGTGCCAGCAGCCCCGCCCGGACAGGGCTGCCCTACAATGAGCAGTTCTTC. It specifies CASSPARTGLPYNEQFF.

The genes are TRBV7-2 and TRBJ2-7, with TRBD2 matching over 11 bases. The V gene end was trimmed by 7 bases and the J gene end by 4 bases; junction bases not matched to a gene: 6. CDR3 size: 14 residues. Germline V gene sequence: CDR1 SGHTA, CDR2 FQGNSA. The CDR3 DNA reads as TGTGCCAGCACTCATACTAGCGGGAGTTACGAGCAGTACTTC. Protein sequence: CASTHTSGSYEQYF. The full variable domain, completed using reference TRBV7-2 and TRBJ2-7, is GAGVSQSPSNKVTEKGKDVELRCDPISGHTALYWYRQSLGQGLEFLIYFQGNSAPDKSGLPSDRFSAERTGGSVSTLTIQRTQQEDSAVYLCASTHTSGSYEQYFGPGTRLTVT.

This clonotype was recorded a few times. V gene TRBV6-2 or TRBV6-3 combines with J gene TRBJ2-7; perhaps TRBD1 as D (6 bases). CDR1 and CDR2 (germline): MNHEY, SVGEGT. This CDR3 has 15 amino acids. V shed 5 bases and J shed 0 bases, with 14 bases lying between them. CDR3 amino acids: CASSTRDKISYEQYF. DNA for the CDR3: TGTGCCAGCAGTACACGGGACAAGATCTCCTACGAGCAGTACTTC.

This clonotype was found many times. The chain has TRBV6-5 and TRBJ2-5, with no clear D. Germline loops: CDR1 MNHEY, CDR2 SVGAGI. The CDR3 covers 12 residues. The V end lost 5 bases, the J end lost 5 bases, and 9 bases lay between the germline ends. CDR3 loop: CASSINRETQYF. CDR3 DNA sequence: TGTGCCAGCAGTATTAACCGGGAGACCCAGTACTTC.

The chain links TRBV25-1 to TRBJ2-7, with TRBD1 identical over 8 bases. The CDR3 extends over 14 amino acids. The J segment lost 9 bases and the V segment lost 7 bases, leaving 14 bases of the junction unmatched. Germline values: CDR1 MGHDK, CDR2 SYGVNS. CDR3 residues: CASKLGTGPSGQYF. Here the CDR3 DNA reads TGTGCCAGCAAGCTAGGGACAGGTCCTTCCGGGCAGTACTTC.

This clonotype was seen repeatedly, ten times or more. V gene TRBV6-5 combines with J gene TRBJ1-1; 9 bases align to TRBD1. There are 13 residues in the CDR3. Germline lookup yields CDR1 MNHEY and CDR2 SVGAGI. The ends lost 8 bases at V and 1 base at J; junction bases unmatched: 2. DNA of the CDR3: TGTGCCAGCTCGGGACAGGGGAACACTGAAGCTTTCTTT. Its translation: CASSGQGNTEAFF.

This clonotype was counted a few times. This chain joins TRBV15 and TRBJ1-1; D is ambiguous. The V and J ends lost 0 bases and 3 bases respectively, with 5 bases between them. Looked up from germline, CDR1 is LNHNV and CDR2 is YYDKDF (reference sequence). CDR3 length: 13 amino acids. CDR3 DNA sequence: TGTGCCACCAGCAGAGAAGTGGACACTGAAGCTTTCTTT. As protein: CATSREVDTEAFF. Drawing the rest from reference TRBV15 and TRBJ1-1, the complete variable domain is DAMVIQNPRYQVTQFGKPVTLSCSQTLNHNVMYWYQQKSSQAPKLLFHYYDKDFNNEADTPDNFQSRRPNTSFCFLDIRSPGLGDTAMYLCATSREVDTEAFFGQGTRLTVV.

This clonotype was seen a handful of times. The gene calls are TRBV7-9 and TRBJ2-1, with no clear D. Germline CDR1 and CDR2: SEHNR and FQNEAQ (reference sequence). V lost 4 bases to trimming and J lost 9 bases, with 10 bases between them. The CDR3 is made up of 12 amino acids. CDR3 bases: TGTGCCAGCAGCTCGCAGACTCCTGAGCAGTTCTTC. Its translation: CASSSQTPEQFF.